These T cell receptor beta chains were read from a single sample in a study of cytotoxic CD8 clonotypes in ibrutinib-treated CLL. TCRdb's table, derived via immunoSEQ multiplex PCR, lists solely in-frame clones and lacks some. The repertoire holds tens of thousands of clones, with approximately 68% as singletons. The sequencing used PBMCs, collected after 24 months of ibrutinib treatment. These receptor sequences come from a human donor with chronic lymphocytic leukemia. The CDR3 runs from the conserved cysteine through the conserved F or W. D genes are given only for firm matches. A clone size is listed for some rows: how often the clone was seen (once, few, many), or a class if it is expanded.

d_gene	len	v_gene	abundance	j_gene	CDR3nt	CDR3aa
.	16	TRBV19	.	TRBJ2-2	TGTGCCACCGCCTTTGGCCAGGGGACGAACACCGGGGAGCTGTTTTTT	CATAFGQGTNTGELFF
TRBD2	15	TRBV7-2	.	TRBJ2-7	TGTGCCAGCAGCTTAGCGCTACTAGCGACCAACGAGCAGTACTTC	CASSLALLATNEQYF
TRBD2	13	TRBV29-1	.	TRBJ2-7	TGCAGCGTTGAGTTACAGCGGGGCTACGAGCAGTACTTC	CSVELQRGYEQYF
.	15	TRBV9	.	TRBJ2-5	TGTGCCAGCAGCGTAGCTTCAAGTTCCCTAGAGACCCAGTACTTC	CASSVASSSLETQYF
.	11	TRBV29-1	few	TRBJ1-2	TGCAGCGTTGCGGAGGCGGAGGGCTACACCTTC	CSVAEAEGYTF
.	11	TRBV29-1	.	TRBJ2-7	TGCAGCGTGGGGGCTCGTTGGGAGCAGTACTTC	CSVGARWEQYF
.	14	TRBV2	few	TRBJ1-5	TGTGCCAGCAGTGAATTGGACATCGATCAGCCCCAGCATTTT	CASSELDIDQPQHF
.	17	TRBV7-9	.	TRBJ2-1	TGTGCCAGCAGCCATTATGGACTGAAGAGCTCCTACAATGAGCAGTTCTTC	CASSHYGLKSSYNEQFF
.	14	TRBV15	few	TRBJ2-1	TGTGCCACCAGCAGAGATCTAGGTCGGAATGAGCAGTTCTTC	CATSRDLGRNEQFF
.	13	TRBV27	.	TRBJ1-2	TGTGCCAGCAGTTTATCAGGGGGCTATGGCTACACCTTC	CASSLSGGYGYTF
.	14	TRBV5-6	.	TRBJ2-1	TGTGCCAGCAGCTTGGGCAGGGCCTACAATGAGCAGTTCTTC	CASSLGRAYNEQFF
.	12	TRBV11-2	many	TRBJ1-6	TGTGCCAGCAGCCCACGGAACAGCCCGCGCCACTTT	CASSPRNSPRHF
TRBD2	15	TRBV7-9	.	TRBJ2-3	TGTGCCAGCAGCGGACTAGCGGGGCGCACAGATACGCAGTATTTT	CASSGLAGRTDTQYF
.	15	TRBV2	.	TRBJ1-2	TGTGCCAGCAGTAAAAGGACAGCTCTTGCCTATGGCTACACCTTC	CASSKRTALAYGYTF
TRBD2	16	TRBV10-3	.	TRBJ2-3	TGTGCCATCAGTTCCCCGGGGAGGGGCCTCACAGATACGCAGTATTTT	CAISSPGRGLTDTQYF
.	15	TRBV4-1	.	TRBJ1-1	TGCGCCAGCAGCCGGGGCTGGTCAGTAAACACTGAAGCTTTCTTT	CASSRGWSVNTEAFF
.	15	TRBV29-1	.	TRBJ1-1	TGCAGCGTTAGGGGTTCTGTTAGGGGGGGCACTGAAGCTTTCTTT	CSVRGSVRGGTEAFF
.	13	TRBV5-1	.	TRBJ2-3	TGCGCCAGCTGGGCCGGTTCCACAGATACGCAGTATTTT	CASWAGSTDTQYF
.	13	TRBV18	.	TRBJ2-7	TGTGCCAGCTCACCGGGGGAAGGCTACGAGCAGTACTTC	CASSPGEGYEQYF
.	14	TRBV19	.	TRBJ1-5	TGTGCCAGTAGTATTGTACAGGGCAATCAGCCCCAGCATTTT	CASSIVQGNQPQHF
.	14	TRBV5-1	.	TRBJ1-4	TGCGCCAGCAGCTTTACAGGGTCTAATGAAAAACTGTTTTTT	CASSFTGSNEKLFF
TRBD2	15	TRBV5-6	.	TRBJ2-7	TGTGCCAGCAGACCCGGGACTAGCGGGAACTACGAGCAGTACTTC	CASRPGTSGNYEQYF